This T cell receptor (beta chain) was found in a study of post-analysis software for immune sequencing data (dated by TCRdb to about 2015). Regarding the complete study: Relapsing-remitting, secondary progressive and progressive-relapsing multiple sclerosis were recorded as disease courses, and subtype annotation was lacking for some patients. The patient repertoires were compared against about a dozen previously published healthy control repertoires obtained from donors aged roughly 6 to 28 years. A subset of samples was prepared in parallel using single-end sample barcoding, then pooled and co-amplified after Illumina adapter ligation. Broader findings and caveats from the paper: Several TRBV segments, including TRBV5-6, TRBV5-1 and TRBV20-1, were significantly more frequent in patients than controls. Multiple sclerosis patients had significantly lower normalized Chao1 diversity than controls, a result that suggests substantial peripheral T-cell clonal expansion. The multiple sclerosis patient group was slightly younger than the control group. Strong co-clustering of samples prepared in the same batch was shown by direct clustering with F measure, prompting a batch-effect correction.

TCR beta repertoires were profiled from peripheral blood of 13 young patients with multiple sclerosis to demonstrate the VDJtools post-analysis software. The multiple sclerosis patients were children and adolescents between roughly 6 and 17 years of age. The germline V gene (reference sequence) sets CDR1 to DFQATT and CDR2 to SNEGSKA. The CDR3, from cysteine to phenylalanine, totals 14 residues. Just the 42-base CDR3 DNA is kept, in frame starting at base 1. Trimming takes 4 bases off V and 5 bases off J; junction bases not matched to a gene: 5. This clonotype was seen at least ten times. Its antigen remains undetermined. Base qualities are not provided; no much larger clone lies one nucleotide away. Library preparation was by PCR. Sequenced using an Illumina HiSeq 2500. To reduce PCR and sequencing biases, unique molecular identifiers were incorporated into the TCR beta cDNA libraries. Per 1 to 10 million input T cells, 500,000 or so cDNA molecules were obtained, such that each molecule approximated one T cell. Patient libraries were prepared and sequenced with the same protocol used for the earlier healthy control dataset. Within a given batch, samples were prepared together, multiplexed and sequenced on the same HiSeq lane. The paper's processing steps were these. Raw barcoded reads were processed with MIGEC, discarding single-read molecular identifier groups before consensus assembly and CDR3 extraction. VDJtools was used for post-analysis of the clonotype tables, with diversity normalized by down-sampling every dataset to the smallest sample size. Repertoire overlap clustering matched CDR3 amino acid but not nucleotide sequences to correct batch-related cross-sample contamination. TCRdb applied fastp at Q25 and MiXCR to the public reads, then kept only in-frame beta chains. Rows matching on CDR3 protein sequence are summarized as one entry with the most common DNA and genes. The authors' filters were not applied to this entry. The sample table records about 460,000 distinct CDR3 sequences; under 55% of these occur just once. About an eighth of the sample rests with the top ten.

Recombination joined TRBV20-1 with TRBJ2-3, with 11 middle bases fitting TRBD2. The clonotype originates from a girl aged 10 to 17 with multiple sclerosis. The sample taken for sequencing was blood. The bases are TGCAGTGCTACGCTAGCGGGAGGTGGAGATACGCAGTATTTT. Its product reads: CSATLAGGGDTQYF.